A selection of T cell receptor beta chains follows, all from one sample in a study of OX40 agonist ivuxolimab in advanced cancers. Profiled with immunoSEQ multiplex PCR; TCRdb holds only in-frame clones, not every one. Seen here are tens of thousands of clones, approximately 85% observed once, and the top ten hold 25%. The sequenced sample was CD4+ or CD8+ T cells sorted from blood, obtained in a trial of the OX40 agonist ivuxolimab. The receptors come from an adult with an advanced solid tumor such as melanoma, head and neck, liver or kidney cancer. Both conserved end residues are part of each CDR3. A D gene is named only where the DNA matches it firmly. For some rows the clone size is stated as once, few or many, or as a class when expanded; others skip it.

V	J	D	size	DNA	CDR3
TRBV19	TRBJ2-2	-	-	TGTGCCAGTAGTTTAGGGCTCTTCAGATACACCGGGGAGCTGTTTTTT	CASSLGLFRYTGELFF
TRBV30	TRBJ1-1	-	-	TGTGCCTGGAGTGAGATGGACAGTATCACTGAAGCTTTCTTT	CAWSEMDSITEAFF
TRBV15	TRBJ1-4	-	-	TGTGCCACCAGCAGAGGAGGTCTCTTGAAAGAAAAACTGTTTTTT	CATSRGGLLKEKLFF
TRBV5-1	TRBJ2-7	-	medium-sized	TGCGCCAGCAGCACGGGACTGTTGGACGAGCAGTACTTC	CASSTGLLDEQYF
TRBV4-1	TRBJ2-1	-	-	TGCGCCAGCAGCCAAGGCGGCGGGATAGGCGACAATGAGCAGTTCTTC	CASSQGGGIGDNEQFF
TRBV5-1	TRBJ2-1	-	medium-sized	TGCGCCAGCAGCTTGGGAGGCGGTTACAATGAGCAGTTCTTC	CASSLGGGYNEQFF
TRBV19	TRBJ1-5	TRBD1	few	TGTGCCAGTAGTATTTGGCTCACGAAGTCCCGGGGGACAGGGGAAAACGGCAATCAGCCCCAGCATTTT	CASSIWLTKSRGTGENGNQPQHF
TRBV7-8	TRBJ2-1	-	-	TGTGCCAGCAGCCGAACGGAAGGGACCCTGAACAATGAGCAGTTCTTC	CASSRTEGTLNNEQFF
TRBV5-1	TRBJ1-4	-	-	TGCGCCAGCAGTAGTGCGGGGGGTTATGAAAAACTGTTTTTT	CASSSAGGYEKLFF
TRBV2	TRBJ2-2	-	-	TGTGCCAGCAGGGGCGTACCCACCGGGGAGCTGTTTTTT	CASRGVPTGELFF
TRBV2	TRBJ2-7	-	-	TGTGCCAGCGACACCTCCTACGAGCAGTACTTC	CASDTSYEQYF
TRBV7-2	TRBJ2-3	-	-	TGTGCCAGCAGCTTAGGACTACCCACAGATACGCAGTATTTT	CASSLGLPTDTQYF
TRBV7-6	TRBJ2-7	TRBD2	once	TGTGCCAGCAGCCCCGCGGGGGTTATGGGGCAGTACTTC	CASSPAGVMGQYF
TRBV21-1	TRBJ2-7	-	-	TGTGCCAGCAGCAATTGCTCCCTACGATGGCAGTACTTC	CASSNCSLRWQYF
TRBV4-1	TRBJ2-7	TRBD2	-	TGCGCCAGCAGCCAGGGGACTAGCAGCTACGAGCAGTACTTC	CASSQGTSSYEQYF
TRBV7-8	TRBJ2-1	TRBD2	-	TGTGCCAGCAGCTTAGAGGGACTAGCGGTTGAGCAGTTCTTC	CASSLEGLAVEQFF
TRBV12-5	TRBJ1-1	-	-	TGTGCTAGTGGTTTGAGCCAGGGTGGTGAAGCTTTCTTT	CASGLSQGGEAFF
TRBV10-1	TRBJ2-2	-	-	TGCGCCAGCAGTGAAGAGGTGGGAGATGAGGCCGGGGAGCTGTTTTTT	CASSEEVGDEAGELFF
TRBV2	TRBJ1-1	-	once	TGTGCCAGCAGGGAGGGATTATCGAACACTGAAGCTTTCTTT	CASREGLSNTEAFF
TRBV12-5	TRBJ2-5	TRBD1	-	TGTGCTAGTGGTTTACCGACAGGGGCACAAGAGACCCAGTACTTC	CASGLPTGAQETQYF
TRBV1	TRBJ2-7	-	-	TGCGCCAGCAGCCTTCAGAACCGGGACGAGCAGTACTTC	CASSLQNRDEQYF
TRBV28	TRBJ2-7	TRBD2	-	TGTGCCAGCAGTACGGGACTAGACTCGGCCGAGCAGTACTTC	CASSTGLDSAEQYF
TRBV4-1	TRBJ2-5	-	-	TGCGCCAGCAGCCCCAACACCAAGACGGTGGGAGAGACCCAGTACTTC	CASSPNTKTVGETQYF